This paragraph covers one T cell receptor beta chain sequence. This CDR3 has 13 amino acids. V lost 7 bases and J 8 bases, leaving 15 bases between the germline ends. This sample was included in a study of identical twins. Template switching added a universal primer binding site, and final cDNA carried unique molecular identifiers. TCRdb called the 5' RACE reads again in MiXCR, with one record for every CDR3 protein. Among about 520,000 distinct CDR3 sequences listed, less than 25% were seen once. Only healthy Caucasians were included as donors. These data also featured in a second study, about T cells expressing NK-cell markers. That source adds: Seven of eight sequenced donors tested HCMV-seropositive; one tested seronegative. A few of the donors also had these clonotypes leading their CD3+CD56-NKG2C+ fraction.

This TCR derives from a woman younger than 35 in good health. V usage is TRBV12-3 or TRBV12-4 and J usage is TRBJ1-5; the D is unclear. The sample comprised CD4+ T cells sorted from blood. CDR3 nucleotides: TGTGCCAGCACCTGGTCCGGGAGGGAGCCCCAGCATTTT. Translated: CASTWSGREPQHF.